This is a list of T cell receptor beta chains from one sample in a study of cytomegalovirus exposure and HLA in healthy donors. The data were produced by immunoSEQ multiplex PCR, yet TCRdb's version contains in-frame clones alone and is incomplete. The table shows some 78,000 clones, with about four fifths occurring only once. The specimen sequenced was PBMCs. The receptor source for this set is a man aged 45-65 years in good health and CMV-seropositive. CDR3s include the opening cysteine and the closing phenylalanine or tryptophan. Each record gives: J gene, clone size, V gene, D gene, CDR3 length, CDR3 DNA, CDR3 protein. D genes are given only for firm matches. Some rows mark clone size as missing; the rest say once, few, many or name a class of expanded clone.

J: TRBJ1-1; size: -; V: TRBV29-1; D: -; length: 13; DNA: TGCAGCGTTGACACTGACATGTCACTTGAAGCTTTCTTT; CDR3: CSVDTDMSLEAFF
J: TRBJ2-1; size: -; V: TRBV4-1; D: TRBD2; length: 16; DNA: TGCGCCAGCAGCCAAGCCGGGACTAGCGGGAGAGGTGAGCAGTTCTTC; CDR3: CASSQAGTSGRGEQFF
J: TRBJ2-1; size: -; V: TRBV5-1; D: TRBD2; length: 18; DNA: TGCGCCAGCAGCTTGGCCGGGGCGGGAGCCCGCCCCTACAATGAGCAGTTCTTC; CDR3: CASSLAGAGARPYNEQFF
J: TRBJ2-7; size: -; V: TRBV19; D: -; length: 14; DNA: TGTGCCAGTAGTATCCAATCCGGCGGCTACGAGCAGTACTTC; CDR3: CASSIQSGGYEQYF
J: TRBJ1-1; size: -; V: TRBV5-6; D: TRBD1; length: 17; DNA: TGTGCCAGCAGCAATTCGAGACAGGGGGCTGTGAACACTGAAGCTTTCTTT; CDR3: CASSNSRQGAVNTEAFF
J: TRBJ1-2; size: -; V: TRBV5-4; D: -; length: 10; DNA: TGTGCCAGCAGCAATAATGGCTACACCTTC; CDR3: CASSNNGYTF
J: TRBJ1-2; size: many; V: TRBV5-4; D: TRBD1; length: 14; DNA: TGTGCCAGCAGACCGGGACAGGGGAACTATGGCTACACCTTC; CDR3: CASRPGQGNYGYTF
J: TRBJ2-3; size: -; V: TRBV19; D: -; length: 13; DNA: TGTGCCAGTAGTGCGGGGAGGACAGATACGCAGTATTTT; CDR3: CASSAGRTDTQYF
J: TRBJ2-3; size: -; V: TRBV5-4; D: TRBD2; length: 16; DNA: TGTGCCAGCAGCTATGAACTAGCGGGCAGCACAGATACGCAGTATTTT; CDR3: CASSYELAGSTDTQYF
J: TRBJ1-5; size: -; V: TRBV2; D: -; length: 14; DNA: TGTGCCAGCAGTGAAACAGGGTATGCTCAGCCCCAGCATTTT; CDR3: CASSETGYAQPQHF
J: TRBJ1-2; size: -; V: TRBV15; D: -; length: 13; DNA: TGTGCCACCAGCAGGAGAATCCATTATGGCTACACCTTC; CDR3: CATSRRIHYGYTF
J: TRBJ2-3; size: -; V: TRBV10-2; D: -; length: 15; DNA: TGCGCCAGCAGTGATACCTACCTTAGCACAGATACGCAGTATTTT; CDR3: CASSDTYLSTDTQYF
J: TRBJ2-1; size: few; V: TRBV5-4; D: TRBD2; length: 14; DNA: TGTGCCAGTAGGACTAGCGGGGCAAACAATGAGCAGTTCTTC; CDR3: CASRTSGANNEQFF
J: TRBJ2-2; size: -; V: TRBV19; D: TRBD2; length: 14; DNA: TGTGCCAGTAGTACGGGAGGAACATCGGGGGAGCTGTTTTTT; CDR3: CASSTGGTSGELFF
J: TRBJ1-5; size: -; V: TRBV7-9; D: -; length: 14; DNA: TGTGCCAGCAGCTTAGTAGGGGTAGGTCAGCCCCAGCATTTT; CDR3: CASSLVGVGQPQHF
J: TRBJ1-2; size: -; V: TRBV18; D: TRBD1; length: 17; DNA: TGTGCCAGCTCATCTCGACAGGGTGAGGTCGGTGCGGATGGCTACACCTTC; CDR3: CASSSRQGEVGADGYTF
J: TRBJ2-3; size: once; V: TRBV19; D: TRBD2; length: 15; DNA: TGTGCCAGTAACGGACCCCAGGGACTAACAGATACGCAGTATTTT; CDR3: CASNGPQGLTDTQYF
J: TRBJ2-2; size: once; V: TRBV7-4; D: -; length: 16; DNA: TGTGCCAGCAGCTTAGCGCAAGCAGGGGCCACCGGGGAGCTGTTTTTT; CDR3: CASSLAQAGATGELFF
J: TRBJ2-1; size: -; V: TRBV5-1; D: TRBD2; length: 17; DNA: TGCGCCAGCAGCTCGCGACTAGCGGGGGGCTCCTACAATGAGCAGTTCTTC; CDR3: CASSSRLAGGSYNEQFF
J: TRBJ2-6; size: -; V: TRBV4-1; D: -; length: 15; DNA: TGCGCCAGCAGCCAGGCAGGGGCTGGGGCCAACGGCCTGACTTTC; CDR3: CASSQAGAGANGLTF
J: TRBJ2-3; size: -; V: TRBV5-4; D: -; length: 15; DNA: TGTGCCAGCAGCTTGGGGGAGTGGGGCACAGATACGCAGTATTTT; CDR3: CASSLGEWGTDTQYF
J: TRBJ2-3; size: once; V: TRBV19; D: -; length: 13; DNA: TGTGCCAGTAGTATAATGACTGCAGATACGCAGTATTTT; CDR3: CASSIMTADTQYF
J: TRBJ2-7; size: -; V: TRBV27; D: TRBD2; length: 14; DNA: TGTGCCAGCAGTTGGGCTAGCGGGAACTACGAGCAGTACTTC; CDR3: CASSWASGNYEQYF
J: TRBJ2-1; size: -; V: TRBV6-6; D: TRBD2; length: 15; DNA: TGTGCCAGCAGTTCACTAGCGGGAGCCAACAATGAGCAGTTCTTC; CDR3: CASSSLAGANNEQFF
J: TRBJ2-1; size: -; V: TRBV7-9; D: TRBD2; length: 18; DNA: TGTTCCAGCAGCCCTTTGGGACTAGGGGTAAGCTCCTACAATGAGCAGTTCTTC; CDR3: CSSSPLGLGVSSYNEQFF
J: TRBJ2-3; size: -; V: TRBV11-1; D: TRBD2; length: 15; DNA: TGTGCCAGCAGCTTGAGTAGCGGGAGCACAGATACGCAGTATTTT; CDR3: CASSLSSGSTDTQYF
J: TRBJ1-2; size: few; V: TRBV5-6; D: -; length: 16; DNA: TGTGCCAGCAGCTCGTCCGGGCGGGGGGCTGATGGGGGCTACACCTTC; CDR3: CASSSSGRGADGGYTF